This T cell receptor beta chain was sequenced in a study of blood T cells in healthy people across ages. The overall study: About one barcoded beta molecule was captured per two T cells (by template switching). Regarding the study as a whole: PBMCs went unsorted, and a conclusive naive versus antigen-experienced comparison was therefore prevented.

This clonotype was observed a handful of times. Its specificity is not known. For the second PCR, which ran for about 6 to 11 cycles, a sample-barcoded 5' primer and a J-beta primer mix were used. TCRdb passed the 5' RACE reads through MiXCR, listing each CDR3 protein once. The repertoire has hundreds of thousands of distinct CDR3 sequences, about 21% of them found once; the top ten carry under 4%. V was pared by 5 bases and J by 3 bases, with 15 bases between. Per germline, CDR1 SGHTA and CDR2 FQGNSA. The length of the CDR3 is 15 residues. The chain employs TRBV7-2 and TRBJ2-3; D unclear. This receptor was identified in a man in his 70s in good health. Sequenced sample: blood. The CDR3 bases are TGTGCCAGCAGCCCAGTAAATCCTAGTACAGATACGCAGTATTTT. As protein: CASSPVNPSTDTQYF.